This TCR beta chain stems from a study of T cell responses to AZD1222 COVID-19 vaccine. The CDR3 loop spans 18 amino acids. Per the germline V gene, CDR1 is LGHDT and CDR2 is YNNKEL (reference sequence). V was clipped by 2 bases and J by 1 base, with 18 bases between them. The data were produced by immunoSEQ multiplex PCR, yet TCRdb's version contains in-frame clones alone and is incomplete. The sample records about 42,000 clones, over 80% being singletons. Specimen: peripheral blood, collected 28 days after the second AZD1222 dose. The source is an adult who received the AZD1222 COVID-19 vaccine. V and J are TRBV3-1 (or the pseudogene TRBV3-2) and TRBJ2-4; D perhaps matches TRBD1 (5 bases). The CDR3 DNA reads as TGTGCCAGCAGCCAACGACGCCTCCAGGGCTCTGCCAAAAACATTCAGTACTTC. This translates into CASSQRRLQGSAKNIQYF.